Each of the 26 T cell receptor beta chains below was sequenced from the same sample in a study of cytomegalovirus exposure and HLA in healthy donors. PCR was performed using 60 Vbeta and 13 Jbeta primers. Sequencing used immunoSEQ multiplex PCR; TCRdb keeps in-frame clones, though not all of them. The sample holds about 59,000 clones, approximately 80% seen once. The sequencing input was PBMCs. Receptor source: a human donor in good health.

This rearrangement joins TRBV2 to TRBJ1-6; 8 nucleotides match TRBD1. CDR1 SNHLY and CDR2 FYNNEI come from the germline V gene. With V trimmed by 6 bases and J by 5 bases, 9 bases remained unmatched. This CDR3 region has 16 residues. For the CDR3, the DNA is TGTGCCAGCAGGGACCCAGGGGGCGCCCATAATTCACCCCTCCACTTT. Translating gives CASRDPGGAHNSPLHF.

V gene TRBV11-2 combines with J gene TRBJ2-5; 7 positions match TRBD2. Germline-derived CDR1 and CDR2 are SGHAT and FQNNGV. The CDR3 covers 15 residues. The trim removed 5 bases at V and 6 bases at J, leaving 12 bases unmatched. The CDR3 sequence: CASSPTQGGRKTQYF. The CDR3 DNA reads TGTGCCAGCAGCCCAACCCAGGGAGGGCGGAAGACCCAGTACTTC.

The chain joins TRBV5-5 to TRBJ2-5; D not certain. Between the trimmed V and J ends, which lost 4 bases and 5 bases, there was a span of 12 bases. Germline CDR1 is SGHKS and CDR2 is YYEKEE (reference sequence). The length of the CDR3 is 13 residues. In DNA, the CDR3 is TGTGCCAGCAGCATCAGGTTAGGTGAGACCCAGTACTTC. It yields the protein CASSIRLGETQYF.

The gene calls are TRBV28 and TRBJ1-3; 8 bases are a match to TRBD1. The CDR3 runs 16 residues. CDR1 and CDR2 (germline): MDHEN, SYDVKM. J lost 0 bases, V lost 4 bases, and 5 bases had no gene match. Here the CDR3 reads CASSSDRASSGNTIYF. Written as DNA, the CDR3 is TGTGCCAGCAGTTCGGACAGGGCGAGCTCTGGAAACACCATATATTTT.

The rearrangement joins TRBV6-1 to TRBJ1-6; D gene uncertain. The CDR3 length is 12 residues. Germline V gene lookup returns CDR1 MNHNS and CDR2 SASEGT. V gave up 3 bases and J gave up 7 bases, with 4 bases separating them. The CDR3 sequence is CASSDRNSPLHF. DNA for the CDR3: TGTGCCAGCAGTGACAGAAATTCACCCCTCCACTTT.

The chain is built from TRBV10-3 and TRBJ2-5, with 7 bases that match TRBD1. Germline lookup yields CDR1 ENHRY and CDR2 SYGVKD. After removal of 4 bases from V and 5 bases from J, the junction contained 10 bases not matched to a gene. This CDR3 comprises 15 residues. CDR3 sequence reads: CAISGSTGDRETQYF. The CDR3 bases are TGTGCCATCAGTGGTTCAACAGGGGATAGGGAGACCCAGTACTTC.

This chain links TRBV7-2 with TRBJ2-7; D gene unclear. V lost 3 bases to trimming and J lost 6 bases, with 9 bases between them. This CDR3 has 12 amino acids. Germline V gene sequence: CDR1 SGHTA, CDR2 FQGNSA. The DNA for the CDR3 is TGTGCCAGCAGCTTCAGCCGGAGCGAGCAGTACTTC. It specifies CASSFSRSEQYF.

The rearrangement links TRBV5-4 to TRBJ2-1, with TRBD2 matching 9 bases. From germline, CDR1 is SGHNT and CDR2 YYREEE (reference sequence). With V trimmed by 0 bases and J by 9 bases, 10 bases remained unmatched. This CDR3 has 16 residues. CDR3 sequence: CASSLDRGRALSEQFF. The CDR3, as DNA: TGTGCCAGCAGCTTGGACCGCGGGAGGGCCTTGAGTGAGCAGTTCTTC.

This clone was detected only once. J is TRBJ1-6 and V is TRBV28; D gene unclear. With 7 bases removed from V and 7 bases from J, the gap between germline ends came to 5 bases. Germline-derived CDR1 and CDR2 are MDHEN and SYDVKM. This CDR3 is 11 amino acids long. CDR3 sequence reads: CASTSNSPLHF. Written as DNA, the CDR3 is TGTGCCAGCACCTCCAATTCACCCCTCCACTTT.

This clone is medium-sized by share. The rearrangement uses TRBV4-3 and TRBJ2-6, with TRBD1 matching over 8 bases. The germline V gene encodes CDR1 LGHNA and CDR2 YSLEER. Trimming at V came to 3 bases and at J to 0 bases, leaving 4 bases not matched to a gene. The CDR3 contains 17 residues. Here the CDR3 DNA reads TGCGCCAGCAGCCAGAACACAGGGGGCTCTGGGGCCAACGTCCTGACTTTC. This sequence encodes CASSQNTGGSGANVLTF.

The chain is built from TRBV7-8 and TRBJ2-7; 8 nucleotides agree with TRBD1. J was trimmed by 3 bases and V by 5 bases; bases with no gene match: 3. Germline V gives CDR1 SGHVS, CDR2 FQNEAQ. The CDR3 covers 13 residues. The CDR3 spells CASSKGTGYEQYF. CDR3 nucleotides: TGTGCCAGCAGCAAAGGGACAGGCTACGAGCAGTACTTC.

This clone occurred once. J is TRBJ1-1 and V is TRBV29-1; D possibly corresponds to TRBD1 (6 bases). V was trimmed by 3 bases and J by 1 base, leaving 15 bases between them. The CDR3 extends over 15 amino acids. CDR1 is SQVTM, CDR2 ANQGSEA, per germline. Written as DNA, the CDR3 is TGCAGCGTTGAGGGGATTACAGGGCGGAACACTGAAGCTTTCTTT. Translating it yields CSVEGITGRNTEAFF.

The rearrangement uses TRBV27 and TRBJ2-5; 10 bases are a match to TRBD2. The better agreement between TRBJ2-7 and the DNA end casts doubt on the J call. Germline-derived CDR1 and CDR2 are MNHEY and SMNVEV (reference sequence). There are 17 residues in the CDR3. This chain's CDR3 is CASSRFSGGRSSYEQYF. DNA for the CDR3: TGTGCCAGCAGCCGATTTAGCGGGGGGCGAAGCTCCTACGAGCAGTACTTC.

V gene TRBV5-5 combines with J gene TRBJ1-1; 8 bases are a match to TRBD1. Germline CDR1 is SGHKS and CDR2 is YYEKEE (reference sequence). Trimming removed 3 bases from V and 4 bases from J; junction bases left unmatched: 5. This CDR3 comprises 14 residues. CDR3 in amino acids: CASSSQGGGTEAFF. Here the CDR3 DNA reads TGTGCCAGCAGCTCACAGGGGGGAGGCACTGAAGCTTTCTTT. The complete variable domain, with remaining parts taken from reference TRBV5-5 and TRBJ1-1, reads DAGVTQSPTHLIKTRGQQVTLRCSPISGHKSVSWYQQVLGQGPQFIFQYYEKEERGRGNFPDRFSARQFPNYSSELNVNALLLGDSALYLCASSSQGGGTEAFFGQGTRLTVV.

The J gene is TRBJ1-2, the V gene TRBV13, with 8 bases that match TRBD1. The CDR3 extends over 14 amino acids. J lost 4 bases, V lost 5 bases, and 6 bases had no gene match. The germline CDR1 and CDR2 sequences are PRHDT and FYEKMQ (reference sequence). This chain's CDR3 is CASSTGQGPYGYTF. The CDR3 bases are TGTGCCAGCAGCACTGGACAGGGACCCTATGGCTACACCTTC.

Written as DNA, the CDR3 is TGTGCCAGCAGCATACAGGGTGGGGATTCACCCCTCCACTTT. As protein: CASSIQGGDSPLHF. The chain joins TRBV7-6 to TRBJ1-6; D may be TRBD1 (6 bases). The CDR3 runs 14 residues. CDR1 and CDR2 (germline): SGHVS, FNYEAQ. V gave up 5 bases and J gave up 8 bases, with 13 bases separating them.

The chain employs TRBV6-6 and TRBJ1-1; TRBD1 might be the D (5 bases). CDR1 and CDR2 (germline): MNHNY, SVGAGI (reference sequence). The CDR3 is 14 amino acids. Trimming pared 6 bases from V and 0 bases from J, leaving 11 bases between. CDR3 amino acids: CASRGGSMNTEAFF. CDR3 DNA sequence: TGTGCCAGCAGGGGGGGATCCATGAACACTGAAGCTTTCTTT.

The J gene is TRBJ2-7, the V gene TRBV29-1, with TRBD2 as a possible D gene (8 bases). V was shortened by 7 bases and J by 2 bases, with 15 bases between the two germline ends. This CDR3 has 13 residues. Germline V gene lookup returns CDR1 SQVTM and CDR2 ANQGSEA. The CDR3, as DNA: TGCAGCGGTATAGCGGGACAGACCTACGAGCAGTACTTC. This encodes CSGIAGQTYEQYF.

The CDR3 here is CASRGRTANTGELFF. The CDR3 coding sequence is TGTGCCAGCAGAGGAAGGACAGCGAACACCGGGGAGCTGTTTTTT. The rearrangement joins TRBV6-1 to TRBJ2-2, with D tentatively TRBD1 (6 bases). V was trimmed by 6 bases and J by 0 bases, leaving 11 bases between them. Germline assignment: CDR1 MNHNS and CDR2 SASEGT. The CDR3 consists of 15 residues.

V gene TRBV9 combines with J gene TRBJ2-3; 8 nucleotides align to TRBD2. Germline V CDR1 and CDR2: SGDLS, YYNGEE. The junction had 5 bases not matched to a gene; V was cut back by 3 bases and J by 2 bases. The CDR3 runs to 15 residues. As DNA, the CDR3 is TGTGCCAGCAGCGGTAGCGGGAAGTACACAGATACGCAGTATTTT. Translating gives CASSGSGKYTDTQYF.

This chain links TRBV30 with TRBJ2-5, with D perhaps matching TRBD1 (6 bases). This CDR3 contains 14 residues. The V and J ends lost 6 bases and 4 bases respectively, with 18 bases between them. Germline V gives CDR1 GTSNPN, CDR2 SVGIG (reference sequence). CDR3 nucleotides: TGTGCCTGTACAGGGTCAGAGGTCCGAGAGACCCAGTACTTC. Its translation: CACTGSEVRETQYF.

The chain couples TRBV28 to TRBJ1-4; 8 bases map to TRBD1. The V gene end was trimmed by 2 bases and the J gene end by 7 bases; junction bases not matched to a gene: 12. The germline gives CDR1 MDHEN, CDR2 SYDVKM. The CDR3 consists of 17 residues. The CDR3 bases are TGTGCCAGCAGTTTACGGGACAGGCCTTTTTCAGGTGAAAAACTGTTTTTT. Translating gives CASSLRDRPFSGEKLFF.

This chain uses TRBV27 with TRBJ2-3; 9 bases fit TRBD2. J was trimmed by 2 bases and V by 5 bases; bases with no gene match: 2. The CDR3 is made up of 14 amino acids. Germline V gene data show CDR1 as MNHEY and CDR2 as SMNVEV (reference sequence). The CDR3 region is CASSLAGYTDTQYF. The CDR3 DNA follows: TGTGCCAGCAGTCTAGCGGGGTACACAGATACGCAGTATTTT.

V usage is TRBV18 and J usage is TRBJ2-2; D gene ambiguous. Per germline, CDR1 KGHSH and CDR2 LQKENI. V was pared by 2 bases and J by 5 bases, with 12 bases between. This CDR3 comprises 15 residues. The CDR3 bases are TGTGCCAGCTCACCAATTGGAGAAACTACCGGGGAGCTGTTTTTT. The encoded protein is CASSPIGETTGELFF.

J is TRBJ1-3 and V is TRBV30, with a possible D match to TRBD1 (5 bases). The CDR3 loop spans 15 amino acids. Trimming removed 3 bases from V and 2 bases from J, with 14 bases in between. The V gene's germline CDR1 is GTSNPN and CDR2 SVGIG (reference sequence). The CDR3 bases are TGTGCCTGGAGGAGATCACAGGAAACTGGAAACACCATATATTTT. The encoded protein is CAWRRSQETGNTIYF.

This clone was seen a few times. J is TRBJ1-2 and V is TRBV6-6; 10 positions agree with TRBD1. The CDR3 is 13 amino acids. The germline V gene has CDR1 MNHNY and CDR2 SVGAGI (reference sequence). The J segment lost 6 bases and the V segment lost 7 bases, leaving 5 bases of the junction unmatched. The CDR3 bases are TGTGCCAGCAAGGAGACAGGGGGCGATGGCTACACCTTC. The encoded protein is CASKETGGDGYTF.